These 9 T cell receptor beta chains originate from one sample sequenced in a study of T cell responses to AZD1222 COVID-19 vaccine. Assay used: immunoSEQ multiplex PCR; TCRdb lists only in-frame clones, some missing. The sample has around 160,000 clones; 85% to 95% are singletons. The material was peripheral blood, obtained on day 0 of AZD1222 vaccination. The source is an adult in good health.

This chain links TRBV30 with TRBJ2-7; 11 positions match TRBD2. The CDR3 is made up of 13 amino acids. V dropped 8 bases and J dropped 7; count of bases not matched to a gene: 10. Germline assignment: CDR1 GTSNPN and CDR2 SVGIG (reference sequence). The CDR3 reads CAGGTSGAREQYF. The CDR3 bases are TGTGCCGGAGGGACTAGCGGCGCTCGGGAGCAGTACTTC. Looking up the rest from reference TRBV30 and TRBJ2-7 gives the full variable domain: SQTIHQWPATLVQPVGSPLSLECTVEGTSNPNLYWYRQAAGRGLQLLFYSVGIGQISSEVPQNLSASRPQDRQFILSSKKLLLSDSGFYLCAGGTSGAREQYFGPGTRLTVT.

This clone was seen just once. The chain has TRBV7-9 and TRBJ1-1, with 9 bases identical to TRBD1. Germline loops: CDR1 SEHNR, CDR2 FQNEAQ (reference sequence). The CDR3 has 14 residues. Trimming at V came to 7 bases and at J to 7 bases, leaving 10 bases not matched to a gene. The CDR3 DNA follows: TGTGCCAGCACCAGGACAGGGGCGAATATTGAAGCTTTCTTT. Encoded protein: CASTRTGANIEAFF.

The J gene is TRBJ1-2, the V gene TRBV5-8; 10 nucleotides agree with TRBD1. Germline assignment: CDR1 SGHTS and CDR2 YDEGEE. The CDR3 sequence is 15 residues long. Germline trimming cut 3 bases from V and 3 bases from J; bases unmatched to any gene: 5. The CDR3 DNA sequence: TGTGCCAGCAGCTCGGGGACAGGGGCGGACTATGGCTACACCTTC. This encodes CASSSGTGADYGYTF.

The gene calls are TRBV13 and TRBJ2-7, with D perhaps matching TRBD1 (5 bases). Germline V gene sequence: CDR1 PRHDT, CDR2 FYEKMQ (reference sequence). The CDR3 spans 16 residues. V dropped 2 bases and J dropped 4 bases, with 18 bases sitting between them. CDR3 in amino acids: CASSLSRTSYRYEQYF. In DNA form, the CDR3 reads TGTGCCAGCAGCTTATCCAGGACATCATATAGGTACGAGCAGTACTTC.

The chain is built from TRBV9 and TRBJ2-2; 10 bases are shared with TRBD2. J was trimmed by 9 bases and V by 0 bases; bases with no gene match: 8. The CDR3 contains 16 residues. Germline values: CDR1 SGDLS, CDR2 YYNGEE. CDR3: CASSVGSGGARRELFF. For the CDR3, the DNA is TGTGCCAGCAGCGTAGGCAGCGGGGGGGCCCGTAGGGAGCTGTTTTTT.

The rearrangement joins TRBV7-2 to TRBJ1-1; D is uncertain. Germline CDR1 reads SGHTA; CDR2 reads FQGNSA. This CDR3 is 14 amino acids long. V was shortened by 4 bases and J by 0 bases, with 9 bases between the two germline ends. The CDR3 here is CASSSLGVNTEAFF. For the CDR3, the DNA is TGTGCCAGCAGCTCCCTCGGGGTGAACACTGAAGCTTTCTTT. Combining the CDR3 with reference TRBV7-2 and TRBJ1-1 gives the whole variable domain GAGVSQSPSNKVTEKGKDVELRCDPISGHTALYWYRQSLGQGLEFLIYFQGNSAPDKSGLPSDRFSAERTGGSVSTLTIQRTQQEDSAVYLCASSSLGVNTEAFFGQGTRLTVV.

The genes are TRBV6-2 or TRBV6-3 and TRBJ2-3; 7 bases are a match to TRBD1. The CDR3 covers 14 residues. The V gene's germline CDR1 is MNHEY and CDR2 SVGEGT. V shed 6 bases and J 3 bases; nucleotides not matched to a gene: 6. This CDR3 reads CASSHRGPTDTQYF. Here the CDR3 DNA reads TGTGCCAGCAGCCACAGGGGTCCGACAGATACGCAGTATTTT.

This chain links TRBV27 with TRBJ1-5; weak D call: TRBD1 (5 bases). The germline V and J ends were trimmed by 4 bases and 5 bases, with 12 bases remaining between them. The CDR3 is made up of 14 amino acids. The germline V gene encodes CDR1 MNHEY and CDR2 SMNVEV (reference sequence). Here the CDR3 reads CASSSRQTYQPQHF. In nucleotides, the CDR3 is TGTGCCAGCAGTTCACGACAGACCTATCAGCCCCAGCATTTT.

CDR3 in amino acids: CASSRTGAVGTDTQYF. CDR3 DNA: TGTGCCAGCAGCCGTACAGGGGCGGTAGGCACAGATACGCAGTATTTT. The rearrangement joins TRBV7-9 to TRBJ2-3, with 7 nucleotides matching TRBD1. V lost 5 bases to trimming and J lost 1 base; unmatched junction nucleotides: 9. The germline gives CDR1 SEHNR, CDR2 FQNEAQ (reference sequence). The CDR3 consists of 16 residues.